This entry describes one TCR beta chain. Antigen specificity is unknown. CDR3 size: 13 residues. Germline-derived CDR1 and CDR2 are SGHTS and YDEGEE. V lost 2 bases and J 4 bases, leaving 9 bases between the germline ends. This record comes from a study of cytomegalovirus exposure and HLA in healthy donors. Study-wide background: A subsequent analysis stated that the 100 to 150 validation repertoires were run on the same platform as the 600 to 750 first-cohort repertoires. Broader study findings: Cytomegalovirus status was reportedly diagnosed by the classifier with high sensitivity and specificity. According to a later analysis, TCR clusters from the first cohort tended to co-occur in the 120 or so validation repertoires. Researchers counted roughly 150 TCR beta chains as cytomegalovirus-associated.

Measured with immunoSEQ multiplex PCR; TCRdb has only the in-frame clones, and not every one. The repertoire includes approximately 160,000 clones, 75% to 95% of them detected once, and 3% to 3.5% sits in the top ten. Sequenced sample: PBMCs. The chain has TRBV5-8 and TRBJ1-2, with TRBD1 as a possible D gene (6 bases). The sequence was obtained from a woman between 18 and 30 years old in good health and CMV-seropositive. The CDR3 is CASSFTGFYGYTF. The CDR3 DNA sequence: TGTGCCAGCAGCTTCACAGGGTTCTATGGCTACACCTTC.